Listed here are 19 T cell receptor beta chains from one sample, sequenced in a study of graft-versus-host responses after intestinal transplantation. Graft-derived tissue was subjected to processing to liberate intraepithelial and lamina propria lymphocytes. Libraries were prepared by immunoSEQ multiplex PCR; TCRdb keeps only in-frame clonotypes and omits some of them. The data show about 63,000 clones, with roughly 89% seen just once and roughly 1.7% held by the top ten. The specimen was ileum tissue, collected roughly 54 weeks after transplant. All receptors come from a human patient who received an intestinal transplant, so some T cells may come from the graft donor.

This chain uses TRBV5-4 with TRBJ2-5; TRBD2 might be the D (7 bases). Trimming took off 1 base at V and 5 bases at J, with 12 bases between the two ends. The V gene's germline CDR1 is SGHNT and CDR2 YYREEE (reference sequence). The CDR3 extends over 14 amino acids. The CDR3 nucleotides are TGTGCCAGCAGCTTGAAGGGGGGGAGGGAGACCCAGTACTTC. It codes for CASSLKGGRETQYF.

The V call is TRBV12-5, the J call TRBJ2-5; 8 bases are a match to TRBD1. The J segment lost 5 bases and the V segment lost 4 bases, leaving 6 bases of the junction unmatched. The CDR3 contains 14 residues. Germline V CDR1 and CDR2: LGHNT, FRNRAP. CDR3 protein: CASGSDRGSETQYF. CDR3 bases: TGTGCTAGTGGTTCCGACAGGGGATCTGAGACCCAGTACTTC.

The chain recombines TRBV6-1 with TRBJ2-6, with unresolved D. The CDR3 consists of 15 residues. V lost 2 bases and J lost 4, with 9 bases in between. Germline V gene lookup returns CDR1 MNHNS and CDR2 SASEGT. The CDR3 sequence: CASSENSPGANVLTF. The DNA for the CDR3 is TGTGCCAGCAGTGAAAACTCGCCCGGGGCCAACGTCCTGACTTTC.

The J gene is TRBJ2-1, the V gene TRBV9; 10 bases line up with TRBD2. There are 16 residues in the CDR3. J lost 6 bases, V lost 3 bases, and 9 bases had no gene match. Germline CDR1 SGDLS, CDR2 YYNGEE. CDR3 nucleotides: TGTGCCAGCAGCGGTGATATAGCGGGGGGTTTCAATGAGCAGTTCTTC. It encodes CASSGDIAGGFNEQFF.

The chain is built from TRBV18 and TRBJ1-3; D gene uncertain. This CDR3 comprises 16 residues. Per the germline V gene, CDR1 is KGHSH and CDR2 is LQKENI. V shed 1 base and J shed 0 bases, with 10 bases lying between them. CDR3 bases: TGTGCCAGCTCACCACGCCCACCGAGCTCTGGAAACACCATATATTTT. Its translation is CASSPRPPSSGNTIYF.

The chain couples TRBV2 to TRBJ1-1, with a weak D call TRBD1 (5 bases). The CDR3 contains 12 residues. V gave up 3 bases and J gave up 10 bases, with 12 bases separating them. The germline V gene encodes CDR1 SNHLY and CDR2 FYNNEI. The CDR3, as DNA: TGTGCCAGCAGTGAGGGGGTCGTGAGAGCTTTCTTT. Translating gives CASSEGVVRAFF.

In this sample, this clone turned up a few times. V is TRBV6-1 and J is TRBJ1-3; 8 bases agree with TRBD1. The germline CDR1 and CDR2 sequences are MNHNS and SASEGT. V shed 8 bases, J shed 4 bases, and the junction held 7 bases outside the gene matches. The CDR3 runs 14 residues. CDR3 loop: CASVVTGEGNTIYF. The CDR3 nucleotides are TGTGCCAGCGTGGTGACAGGGGAAGGAAACACCATATATTTT.

The V and J genes are TRBV6-1 and TRBJ2-1; D is perhaps TRBD2 (5 bases). The CDR3 has 15 residues. Germline CDR1 reads MNHNS; CDR2 reads SASEGT. V lost 0 bases and J lost 4, with 10 bases in between. The CDR3 loop reads CASSEALLAYNEQFF. CDR3 DNA: TGTGCCAGCAGTGAAGCGCTTCTAGCTTACAATGAGCAGTTCTTC.

This clone was observed a few times. J is TRBJ2-5 and V is TRBV12-5; D ambiguous. CDR3 size: 11 residues. CDR1 is LGHNT, CDR2 FRNRAP, per germline. V was shortened by 5 bases and J by 3 bases, with 4 bases between the two germline ends. CDR3 amino acids: CASGIEETQYF. CDR3 sequence (DNA): TGTGCTAGTGGTATCGAAGAGACCCAGTACTTC.

This chain uses TRBV27 with TRBJ2-1, with a weak D call TRBD1 (5 bases). The V and J ends lost 5 bases and 4 bases respectively, with 15 bases between them. The CDR3 contains 15 residues. CDR1 MNHEY and CDR2 SMNVEV come from the germline V gene (reference sequence). The CDR3 DNA sequence: TGTGCCAGCAGTCACGGACACCTATATTACAATGAGCAGTTCTTC. Its protein is CASSHGHLYYNEQFF.

This chain connects TRBV7-6 to TRBJ2-2, with D maybe TRBD1 (6 bases). The germline V and J ends were trimmed by 7 bases and 0 bases, with 12 bases remaining between them. This CDR3 is 15 amino acids long. Per germline, CDR1 SGHVS and CDR2 FNYEAQ. The chain's CDR3 is CASTTGNANTGELFF. Here the CDR3 DNA reads TGTGCCAGCACCACAGGGAACGCGAACACCGGGGAGCTGTTTTTT.

As for this clone: Relative to the germline gene, one junction end is altered; a read error may explain this. The chain uses TRBV9 and TRBJ2-5; 7 bases align to TRBD2. The CDR3 consists of 17 residues. Germline loops: CDR1 SGDLS, CDR2 YYNGEE. This CDR3 is CASSEGGRGTDREAQYF. CDR3 nucleotides: TGTGCCAGCAGCGAGGGTGGGCGGGGGACTGATCGAGAGGCCCAGTACTTC. Supplemented by reference TRBV9 and TRBJ2-5, the full variable domain reads DSGVTQTPKHLITATGQRVTLRCSPRSGDLSVYWYQQSLDQGLQFLIQYYNGEERAKGNILERFSAQQFPDLHSELNLSSLELGDSALYFCASSEGGRGTDREAQYFGPGTRLLVL.

This clone was observed a few times. CDR3 residues: CASSFGVAGEQYF. The CDR3, as DNA: TGTGCCAGCAGCTTCGGTGTTGCTGGTGAGCAGTACTTC. This chain joins TRBV5-4 and TRBJ2-7; D is unclear. This CDR3 has 13 amino acids. Germline V gives CDR1 SGHNT, CDR2 YYREEE (reference sequence). V was pared by 2 bases and J by 7 bases, with 13 bases between.

The J gene is TRBJ2-5, the V gene TRBV5-1, with D perhaps TRBD1 or TRBD2 (5 bases each). Trimming pared 1 base from V and 5 bases from J, leaving 18 bases between. The germline V gene encodes CDR1 SGHRS and CDR2 YFSETQ. The CDR3 has 16 amino acids. The CDR3 here is CASSLYRTPPVETQYF. The DNA for the CDR3 is TGCGCCAGCAGCTTGTACAGGACTCCCCCGGTGGAGACCCAGTACTTC.

This clone was seen just once. The V gene is TRBV11-2, the J gene TRBJ2-1; no clear D. Trimming took off 8 bases at V and 0 bases at J, with 14 bases between the two ends. The germline V gene encodes CDR1 SGHAT and CDR2 FQNNGV. The CDR3 has 15 amino acids. Written as DNA, the CDR3 is TGTGCCAGCGGCCCCCGACTGAGCTCCTACAATGAGCAGTTCTTC. This gives the protein CASGPRLSSYNEQFF.

The V gene is TRBV2, the J gene TRBJ2-3; weak D call: TRBD2 (5 bases). Trimming left V 4 bases short and J 7 bases short, with 18 bases between. Germline V gives CDR1 SNHLY, CDR2 FYNNEI. This CDR3 is 15 amino acids long. The CDR3 region is CASSGGGVQLNTQYF. The CDR3 nucleotides read TGTGCCAGCAGTGGAGGAGGAGTCCAGTTGAATACGCAGTATTTT. The full variable domain, rest sourced from reference TRBV2 and TRBJ2-3, is EPEVTQTPSHQVTQMGQEVILRCVPISNHLYFYWYRQILGQKVEFLVSFYNNEISEKSEIFDDQFSVERPDGSNFTLKIRSTKLEDSAMYFCASSGGGVQLNTQYFGPGTRLTVL.

This clone was detected only a few times. V usage is TRBV23-1 and J usage is TRBJ1-6; D perhaps matches TRBD1 (6 bases). TRBV23-1 carries the ORF label, with uncertain function. Trimming took off 5 bases at V and 0 bases at J, with 11 bases between the two ends. CDR3 length equals 16 residues. The CDR3 region has the DNA TGCGCCAGCAGTACAGGGAGAAGCTCCTATAATTCACCCCTCCACTTT. This codes for CASSTGRSSYNSPLHF.

The sample holds one count of this clone. The CDR3 DNA reads TGTGCCAGCAGCTCCCGGACTAGCGGGGGCGCAGATACGCAGTATTTT. This gives the protein CASSSRTSGGADTQYF. This chain connects TRBV7-2 to TRBJ2-3; 13 bases line up with TRBD2. The CDR3 consists of 16 residues. Losses at the gene ends were 4 bases for V and 4 bases for J; bases not matched to a gene: 5. Germline V gene sequence: CDR1 SGHTA, CDR2 FQGNSA.

The chain uses TRBV7-9 and TRBJ2-5; D gene unclear. This CDR3 has 13 amino acids. Germline lookup yields CDR1 SEHNR and CDR2 FQNEAQ (reference sequence). Trimming cost V 8 bases and J 0 bases, with 10 bases left between them. CDR3 in amino acids: CASGRAYQETQYF. The CDR3 nucleotides are TGTGCCAGCGGCAGAGCCTACCAAGAGACCCAGTACTTC.